The 11 T cell receptor beta chains listed next were all sequenced from one sample in a study of technical replicates of blood from several donors. TCRdb's copy holds only in-frame clones and misses some; the assay was immunoSEQ multiplex PCR. The sample lists 70,000 to 85,000 clones, roughly 94% occurring once. Sequenced material: T cells isolated from PBMCs. The receptors come from a human donor in good health.

V gene TRBV9 combines with J gene TRBJ2-7; 8 bases agree with TRBD2. The germline CDR1 and CDR2 sequences are SGDLS and YYNGEE. The CDR3 covers 16 residues. The ends lost 0 bases at V and 4 bases at J; junction bases unmatched: 9. The CDR3, as DNA: TGTGCCAGCAGCGTAGGTGCAGCGGGAGTCTTTTACGAGCAGTACTTC. Protein product: CASSVGAAGVFYEQYF.

This clone appeared a single time. The rearrangement links TRBV10-2 to TRBJ2-1; 8 bases agree with TRBD2. The CDR3 covers 14 residues. Germline lookup yields CDR1 WSHSY and CDR2 SAAADI. The V and J ends lost 4 bases and 6 bases, in that order; junction bases with no gene match: 5. CDR3 sequence reads: CASSGAGEGNEQFF. As DNA, the CDR3 is TGCGCCAGCAGTGGAGCGGGAGAGGGCAATGAGCAGTTCTTC.

The genes are TRBV4-2 and TRBJ2-7; weak D call: TRBD1 (5 bases). The ends were cut back, 3 bases at V and 3 bases at J, with 9 bases in the middle. CDR1 is LGHNA, CDR2 YNFKEQ, per germline. The CDR3 sequence is 13 residues long. The DNA for the CDR3 is TGTGCCAGCAGCCAGGGTGACAGCTACGAGCAGTACTTC. Translation gives CASSQGDSYEQYF.

J is TRBJ2-3 and V is TRBV10-3; 7 bases agree with TRBD2. Germline trimming cut 5 bases from V and 0 bases from J; bases unmatched to any gene: 2. The length of the CDR3 is 14 residues. Germline CDR1 is ENHRY and CDR2 is SYGVKD. CDR3: CAISSGASTDTQYF. For the CDR3, the DNA is TGTGCCATCAGTAGCGGGGCTAGCACAGATACGCAGTATTTT.

This chain connects TRBV7-9 to TRBJ2-2; 7 bases map to TRBD2. The CDR3 spans 16 residues. The V and J ends lost 5 bases and 1 base, in that order; junction bases with no gene match: 7. Germline V lookup: CDR1 SEHNR, CDR2 FQNEAQ (reference sequence). The CDR3 bases are TGTGCCAGCAGCCCGCGATCGGGGGGGAACACCGGGGAGCTGTTTTTT. As protein: CASSPRSGGNTGELFF.

V usage is TRBV27 and J usage is TRBJ2-3; D is possibly TRBD2 (5 bases). Trimming took 3 bases from V and 2 from J, leaving 12 bases between them. This CDR3 has 15 amino acids. Germline values: CDR1 MNHEY, CDR2 SMNVEV (reference sequence). The CDR3 nucleotides read TGTGCCAGCAGTTTCAGTCCAGCGGACACAGATACGCAGTATTTT. It encodes CASSFSPADTDTQYF.

The chain uses TRBV4-2 and TRBJ1-1; 7 bases are a match to TRBD1. This CDR3 region has 17 residues. CDR1 and CDR2 (germline): LGHNA, YNFKEQ. V dropped 0 bases and J dropped 0; count of bases not matched to a gene: 7. CDR3 sequence (DNA): TGTGCCAGCAGCCAAGATCATATGGGACAGATGAACACTGAAGCTTTCTTT. Protein: CASSQDHMGQMNTEAFF.

The chain is built from TRBV7-9 and TRBJ2-1; 13 nucleotides match TRBD2. The CDR3 length is 19 residues. Looked up from germline, CDR1 is SEHNR and CDR2 is FQNEAQ (reference sequence). V gave up 7 bases and J gave up 4 bases; unmatched junction bases: 16. The CDR3: CASTRLAGGPEKPYNEQFF. DNA for the CDR3: TGTGCCAGCACAAGACTAGCGGGAGGACCCGAGAAGCCGTACAATGAGCAGTTCTTC. Drawing the rest from reference TRBV7-9 and TRBJ2-1, the complete variable domain is DTGVSQNPRHKITKRGQNVTFRCDPISEHNRLYWYRQTLGQGPEFLTYFQNEAQLEKSRLLSDRFSAERPKGSFSTLEIQRTEQGDSAMYLCASTRLAGGPEKPYNEQFFGPGTRLTVL.

The chain employs TRBV6-1 and TRBJ2-5, with 9 nucleotides matching TRBD1. This CDR3 is 15 amino acids long. V shed 4 bases, J shed 1 base, and the junction held 4 bases outside the gene matches. Per the germline V gene, CDR1 is MNHNS and CDR2 is SASEGT. The chain's CDR3 is CASSGGTGPQETQYF. CDR3 sequence (DNA): TGTGCCAGCAGTGGCGGGACAGGGCCCCAAGAGACCCAGTACTTC.

The J gene is TRBJ2-3, the V gene TRBV9, with 9 bases matching TRBD2. There are 16 residues in the CDR3. J was trimmed by 6 bases and V by 0 bases; bases with no gene match: 8. In germline, CDR1 is SGDLS, CDR2 YYNGEE. CDR3 coding DNA: TGTGCCAGCAGCGTAGAAGCGGGGGGCATCACGGATACGCAGTATTTT. Its protein product is CASSVEAGGITDTQYF.

The sample holds one count of this clone. This chain links TRBV5-1 with TRBJ2-7; D is undetermined. The CDR3 is 14 residues long. Germline V lookup: CDR1 SGHRS, CDR2 YFSETQ. Between the trimmed V and J ends, which lost 1 base and 0 bases, there was a span of 8 bases. The DNA for the CDR3 is TGCGCCAGCAGCTTGACAGTAAGCTCCTACGAGCAGTACTTC. It codes for CASSLTVSSYEQYF. Variable domain in full (rest from reference TRBV5-1 and TRBJ2-7): KAGVTQTPRYLIKTRGQQVTLSCSPISGHRSVSWYQQTPGQGLQFLFEYFSETQRNKGNFPGRFSGRQFSNSRSEMNVSTLELGDSALYLCASSLTVSSYEQYFGPGTRLTVT.